This T cell receptor (beta chain) was captured by sequencing in a study of blood T cell repertoires in COVID-19 (dated by TCRdb to the early 2020s). Context from the whole study: Samples from collaborators originated in the United States, Italy and Spain and spanned both the acute and convalescent phases of COVID-19. The material from the prospective study consisted of cDNA or gDNA derived from T cells, B-cell-depleted T cells, or PBMCs. The dataset comprised deeply sampled blood TCRbeta repertoires from subjects exposed to, actively infected with, or recovered from COVID-19. A freely available public database, intended as a resource for researchers studying the immune response to SARS-CoV-2, is where the repertoires were released. Samples came from the ongoing ImmuneRACE study (first 160 participants) plus 1,254 subjects from 6 global collaborators. Nearly every sample came with metadata listing a de-identified subject ID, COVID-19 status, age in years and sex. Where available, HLA class I and class II types were taken from metadata supplied by the sample provider and were not determined by assay-based typing. What the work shows at the level of the full study, not this receptor alone: How much clinical and demographic metadata was included differed by source and by participant, and the metadata was provided uncurated.

A remark on this clone: Its antigen is unknown. No much larger clone is present one base from it, and per-base qualities are unavailable.

TCRbeta CDR3 regions were amplified from genomic DNA by means of the immunoSEQ Assay, a bias-controlled multiplex PCR. The study's own analysis went as follows. Nucleated cell counts per sample were estimated from amplification of reference gene primers within the assay. To quantify the absolute abundance of each unique TCRbeta CDR3 rearrangement, sequence reads were collapsed and filtered. Productive Simpson clonality was computed per sample as the square root of Simpson's diversity index over productive rearrangements. The clones in this table, taken by TCRdb from immuneACCESS, are in-frame only. Not every clone is retained; where verified, under half of the shortfall comes from an unresolved V gene, and the cause of the rest is unknown. From that table come the V and J calls and clone size; the DNA was used to work out D and trimming. In all, the sample holds approximately 190,000 clones, and around 77% of those were seen once. Clones ranked in the top ten supply roughly 17% of the sample.

Whole blood was collected in K2EDTA tubes by collaborating institutions according to the institutions' own protocols. For TCRbeta analysis, collaborators shipped samples as frozen whole blood, isolated PBMCs, or DNA extracted from either of those sample types. The TCR originated in a man in his sixties with active or convalescent COVID-19. The sample taken for sequencing was peripheral blood.

The CDR3 in this case is CASSANRRETQYF. Here is the DNA: TGTGCCAGCAGCGCAAACAGGAGAGAGACCCAGTACTTC. The chain couples TRBV7-2 to TRBJ2-5; a weak D assignment points to TRBD1 (5 bases agree). The CDR3 contains 13 residues, cysteine and phenylalanine counted. Only the CDR3 part of the read is kept: 39 bases, read in frame from the first base. V loses 5 bases, J loses 4 bases, and the germline ends lie 11 bases apart. Taken from the germline V gene, the CDR1 and CDR2 loops are SGHTA and FQGNSA.